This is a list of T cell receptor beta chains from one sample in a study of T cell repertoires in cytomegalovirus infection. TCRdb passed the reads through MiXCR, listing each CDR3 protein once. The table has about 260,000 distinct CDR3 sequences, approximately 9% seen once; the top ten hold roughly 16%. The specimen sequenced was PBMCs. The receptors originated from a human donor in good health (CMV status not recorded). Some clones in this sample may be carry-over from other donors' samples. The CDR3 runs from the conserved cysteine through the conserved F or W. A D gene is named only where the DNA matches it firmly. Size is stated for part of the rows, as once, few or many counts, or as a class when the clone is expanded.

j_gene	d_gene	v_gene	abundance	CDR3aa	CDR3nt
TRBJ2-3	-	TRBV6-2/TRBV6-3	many	CASSSSGGTTDTQYF	TGTGCCAGCAGCTCAAGCGGTGGGACCACAGATACGCAGTATTTT
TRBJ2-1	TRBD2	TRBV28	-	CASSELSGGSYNEQFF	TGTGCCAGCAGTGAGCTTAGCGGGGGCTCCTACAATGAGCAGTTCTTC
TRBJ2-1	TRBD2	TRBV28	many	CASSPTSGGANEQFF	TGTGCCAGCAGCCCGACTAGCGGGGGGGCCAATGAGCAGTTCTTC
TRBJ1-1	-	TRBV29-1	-	CSALGGWNTEAFF	TGCAGCGCTCTGGGGGGTTGGAACACTGAAGCTTTCTTT
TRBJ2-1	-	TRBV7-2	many	CASSLGIYNEQFF	TGTGCCAGCAGCTTAGGGATCTACAATGAGCAGTTCTTC
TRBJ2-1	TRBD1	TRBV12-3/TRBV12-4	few	CASSSGQGKHEDNEQFF	TGTGCCAGCAGTTCCGGACAGGGGAAACATGAGGACAATGAGCAGTTCTTC
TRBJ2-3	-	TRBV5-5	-	CASSLFGQGRTDTQYF	TGTGCCAGCAGCTTGTTCGGTCAGGGGCGCACAGATACGCAGTATTTT
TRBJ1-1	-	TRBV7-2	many	CASSLGGSPEAFF	TGTGCCAGCAGCTTAGGGGGGTCACCTGAAGCTTTCTTT
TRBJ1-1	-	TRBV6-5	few	CASSYSEGLNTEAFF	TGTGCCAGCAGTTACTCAGAGGGGCTGAACACTGAAGCTTTCTTT
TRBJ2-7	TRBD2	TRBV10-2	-	CASRATSGGAYEQYF	TGCGCCAGCAGAGCAACTAGCGGGGGTGCCTACGAGCAGTACTTC
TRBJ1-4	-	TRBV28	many	CASSLLDEKLFF	TGTGCCAGCAGTTTATTGGATGAAAAACTGTTTTTT
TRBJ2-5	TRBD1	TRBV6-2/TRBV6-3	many	CASQGTGTGSQETQYF	TGTGCCAGTCAAGGAACAGGGACAGGGTCCCAAGAGACCCAGTACTTC
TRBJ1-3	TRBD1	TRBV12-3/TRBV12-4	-	CASSEQGFSGNTIYF	TGTGCCAGCAGCGAACAGGGGTTTTCGGGAAACACCATATATTTT
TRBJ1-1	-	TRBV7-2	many	CASSSRDLEAFF	TGTGCCAGCAGCTCTCGGGACTTAGAAGCTTTCTTT
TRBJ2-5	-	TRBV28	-	CASSSYSSALRETQYF	TGTGCCAGCAGTTCCTACAGCTCGGCACTACGGGAGACCCAGTACTTC
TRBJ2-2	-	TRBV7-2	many	CASSSPNQTGELFF	TGTGCCAGCAGCTCCCCGAACCAAACCGGGGAGCTGTTTTTT
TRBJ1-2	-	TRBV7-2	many	CASSQTGITNYGYTF	TGTGCCAGCAGCCAAACAGGGATAACTAACTATGGCTACACCTTC
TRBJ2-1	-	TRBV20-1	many	CSARDDTYEQFF	TGCAGTGCTAGAGATGATACATATGAGCAGTTCTTC
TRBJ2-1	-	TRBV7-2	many	CASSPRRGGLNEQFF	TGTGCCAGCAGCCCTAGGAGGGGGGGCCTGAATGAGCAGTTCTTC
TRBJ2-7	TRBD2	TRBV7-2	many	CASSPLAGAGEQYF	TGTGCCAGCAGCCCCCTAGCGGGAGCAGGCGAGCAGTACTTC
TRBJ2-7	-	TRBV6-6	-	CASSHGVGSSSYEQYF	TGTGCCAGCAGCCACGGCGTGGGGTCAAGCTCCTACGAGCAGTACTTC
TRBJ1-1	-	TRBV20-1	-	CSALDKNTEAFF	TGCAGTGCTCTGGACAAGAACACTGAAGCTTTCTTT
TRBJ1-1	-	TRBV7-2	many	CASSLHGVPNTEAFF	TGTGCCAGCAGCTTACACGGGGTCCCGAACACTGAAGCTTTCTTT
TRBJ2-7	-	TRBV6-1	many	CASSEVARRAYEQYF	TGTGCCAGCAGTGAAGTCGCCAGGCGAGCCTACGAGCAGTACTTC
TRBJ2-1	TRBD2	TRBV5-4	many	CASSLRLAGTYNEQFF	TGTGCCAGCAGCTTGCGCCTAGCGGGTACCTACAATGAGCAGTTCTTC
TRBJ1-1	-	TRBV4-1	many	CASSQDSRGGTEAFF	TGCGCCAGCAGCCAAGATAGTAGGGGTGGCACTGAAGCTTTCTTT
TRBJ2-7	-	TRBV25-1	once	CASTSFSYEQYF	TGTGCCAGCACGAGCTTTTCCTACGAGCAGTACTTC
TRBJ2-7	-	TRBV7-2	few	CASSLSGQSSYEQYF	TGTGCCAGCAGCTTATCCGGACAAAGCTCCTACGAGCAGTACTTC
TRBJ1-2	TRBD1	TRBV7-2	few	CASSLDRTGPNYGYTF	TGTGCCAGCAGCTTAGATAGGACAGGGCCGAACTATGGCTACACCTTC
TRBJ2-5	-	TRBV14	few	CASSQGTLETQYF	TGTGCCAGCAGCCAGGGGACCCTAGAGACCCAGTACTTC
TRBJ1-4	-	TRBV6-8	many	CASSRGLSATNEKLFF	TGTGCCAGCAGCAGGGGTTTGAGTGCAACTAATGAAAAACTGTTTTTT
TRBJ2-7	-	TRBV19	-	CASSIEGTLKVGEQYF	TGTGCCAGTAGTATAGAGGGGACCCTAAAGGTCGGCGAGCAGTACTTC
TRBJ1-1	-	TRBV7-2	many	CASSLRSGQAFF	TGTGCCAGCAGCTTACGTTCAGGACAGGCTTTCTTT
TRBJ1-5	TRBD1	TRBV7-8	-	CASSSRTGGNQPQHF	TGTGCCAGCAGCTCCCGGACAGGGGGCAATCAGCCCCAGCATTTT
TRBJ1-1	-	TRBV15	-	CATSRDLKGGTEAFF	TGTGCCACCAGCAGAGATCTGAAGGGAGGCACTGAAGCTTTCTTT
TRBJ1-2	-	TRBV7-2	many	CASSLDRYGYTF	TGTGCCAGCAGCTTGGACCGGTATGGCTACACCTTC
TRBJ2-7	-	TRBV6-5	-	CASRAGSYEQYF	TGTGCCAGCAGGGCAGGGTCCTACGAGCAGTACTTC
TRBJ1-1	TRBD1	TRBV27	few	CASSLRGRFTEAFF	TGTGCCAGCAGTCTCAGGGGGCGCTTCACTGAAGCTTTCTTT
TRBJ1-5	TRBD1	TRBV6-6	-	CASSYSTGDNQPQHF	TGTGCCAGCAGTTACTCAACAGGGGACAATCAGCCCCAGCATTTT
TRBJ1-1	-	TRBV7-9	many	CASSPYGGPGEGGTEAFF	TGTGCCAGCAGCCCCTATGGGGGGCCAGGGGAAGGAGGGACTGAAGCTTTCTTT
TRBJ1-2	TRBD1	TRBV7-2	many	CASSLDQIAGGGYTF	TGTGCCAGCAGCTTAGATCAAATTGCAGGGGGTGGCTACACCTTC
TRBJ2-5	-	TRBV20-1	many	CSARDSMVAGETQYF	TGCAGTGCTAGAGATAGCATGGTAGCCGGGGAGACCCAGTACTTC
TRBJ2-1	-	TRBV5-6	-	CASLLLGPGNEQFF	TGTGCCAGCTTACTACTGGGGCCGGGAAATGAGCAGTTCTTC
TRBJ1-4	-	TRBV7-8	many	CASSLVLGAGSATPNEKLFF	TGTGCCAGCAGCTTAGTATTGGGAGCCGGGAGTGCGACCCCTAATGAAAAACTGTTTTTT
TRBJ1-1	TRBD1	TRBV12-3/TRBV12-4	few	CASRTRGRGGTEAFF	TGTGCCAGCAGAACCAGGGGGCGCGGGGGCACTGAAGCTTTCTTT
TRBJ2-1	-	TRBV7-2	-	CASSSSQSSYNEQFF	TGTGCCAGCAGCTCCAGCCAGAGCTCCTACAATGAGCAGTTCTTC
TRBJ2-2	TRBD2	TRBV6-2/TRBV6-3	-	CASLNGGSQTGELFF	TGTGCCAGCCTCAATGGCGGGAGCCAGACCGGGGAGCTGTTTTTT
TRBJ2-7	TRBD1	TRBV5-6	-	CASSLVSGTGLFYEQYF	TGTGCCAGCAGCTTAGTGTCTGGGACAGGCCTTTTCTACGAGCAGTACTTC
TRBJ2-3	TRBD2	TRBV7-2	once	CASSLALAGGLDTQYF	TGTGCCAGCAGCTTAGCCCTAGCGGGGGGATTAGATACGCAGTATTTT
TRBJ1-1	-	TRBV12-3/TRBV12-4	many	CASSLWQGNTEAFF	TGTGCCAGCAGTTTGTGGCAGGGGAACACTGAAGCTTTCTTT
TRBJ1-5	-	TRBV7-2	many	CASSGGGSQPQHF	TGTGCCAGCAGCGGTGGGGGGAGCCAGCCCCAGCATTTT
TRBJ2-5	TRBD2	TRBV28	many	CASSGTSGGRETQYF	TGTGCCAGCAGTGGGACTAGCGGGGGGAGGGAGACCCAGTACTTC
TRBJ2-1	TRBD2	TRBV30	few	CAWSELAGGNEQFF	TGTGCCTGGAGTGAACTAGCGGGAGGGAATGAGCAGTTCTTC
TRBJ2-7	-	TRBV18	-	CASSAGGYEQYF	TGTGCCAGCTCAGCCGGGGGCTACGAGCAGTACTTC
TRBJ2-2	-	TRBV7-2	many	CASTHGVGPPGELFF	TGTGCCAGCACCCATGGGGTGGGACCTCCCGGGGAGCTGTTTTTT
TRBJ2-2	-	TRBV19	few	CASSIRGGTGELFF	TGTGCCAGTAGCATTAGAGGGGGGACCGGGGAGCTGTTTTTT
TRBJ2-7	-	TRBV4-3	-	CASSPADLSYEQYF	TGCGCCAGCAGCCCGGCAGACCTTTCCTACGAGCAGTACTTC
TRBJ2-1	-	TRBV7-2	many	CASSLGRRDYNEQFF	TGTGCCAGCAGCTTAGGTCGTAGGGACTACAATGAGCAGTTCTTC